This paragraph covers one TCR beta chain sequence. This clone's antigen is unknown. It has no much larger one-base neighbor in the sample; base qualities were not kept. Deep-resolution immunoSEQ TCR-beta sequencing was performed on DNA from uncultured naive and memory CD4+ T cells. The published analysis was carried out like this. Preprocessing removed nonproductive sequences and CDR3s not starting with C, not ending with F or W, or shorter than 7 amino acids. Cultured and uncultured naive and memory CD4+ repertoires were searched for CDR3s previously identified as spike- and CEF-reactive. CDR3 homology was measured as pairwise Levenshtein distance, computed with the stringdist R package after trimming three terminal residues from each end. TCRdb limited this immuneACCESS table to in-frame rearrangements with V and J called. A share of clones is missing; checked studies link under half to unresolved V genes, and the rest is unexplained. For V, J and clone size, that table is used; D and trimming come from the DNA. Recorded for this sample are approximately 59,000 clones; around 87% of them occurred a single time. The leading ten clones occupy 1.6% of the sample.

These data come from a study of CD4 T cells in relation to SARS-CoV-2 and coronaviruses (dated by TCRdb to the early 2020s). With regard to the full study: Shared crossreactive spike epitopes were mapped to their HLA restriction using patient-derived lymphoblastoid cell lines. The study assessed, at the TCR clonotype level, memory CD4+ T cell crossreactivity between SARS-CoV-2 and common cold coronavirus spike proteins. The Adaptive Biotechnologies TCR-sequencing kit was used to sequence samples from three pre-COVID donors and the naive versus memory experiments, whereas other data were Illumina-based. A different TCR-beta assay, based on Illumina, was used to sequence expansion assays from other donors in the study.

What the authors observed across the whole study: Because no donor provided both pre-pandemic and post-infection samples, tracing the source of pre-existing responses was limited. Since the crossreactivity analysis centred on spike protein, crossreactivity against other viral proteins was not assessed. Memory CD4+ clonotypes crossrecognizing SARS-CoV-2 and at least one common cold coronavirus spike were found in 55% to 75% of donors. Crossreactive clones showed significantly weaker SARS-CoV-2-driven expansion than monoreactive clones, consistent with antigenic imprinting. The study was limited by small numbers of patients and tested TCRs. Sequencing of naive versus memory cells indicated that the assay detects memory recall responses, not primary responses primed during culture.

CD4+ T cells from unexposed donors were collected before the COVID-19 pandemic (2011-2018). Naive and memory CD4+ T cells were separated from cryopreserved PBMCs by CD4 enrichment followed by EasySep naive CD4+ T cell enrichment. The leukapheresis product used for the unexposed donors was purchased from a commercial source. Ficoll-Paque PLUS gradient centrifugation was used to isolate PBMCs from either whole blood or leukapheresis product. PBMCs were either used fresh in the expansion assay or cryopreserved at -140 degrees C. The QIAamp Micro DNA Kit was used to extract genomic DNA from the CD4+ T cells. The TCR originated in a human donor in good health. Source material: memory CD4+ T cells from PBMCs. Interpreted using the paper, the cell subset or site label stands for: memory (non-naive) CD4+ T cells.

The nucleotide sequence is given as TGCAGCGTAGATAACCGGAACCGGGGAACCTATGGCTACACCTTC. Its coded protein is CSVDNRNRGTYGYTF. This chain joins TRBV29-1 to TRBJ1-2; the D gene lacks a confident call. The germline V gene provides CDR1 SQVTM and CDR2 ANQGSEA. The CDR3 runs 15 amino acids, cysteine and phenylalanine included. The only DNA kept is the CDR3, 45 bases in frame from the first base. The junction shows trimming of 6 bases on V and 4 bases on J, plus 21 bases between the germline ends.